These T cell receptor beta chains were read from a single sample in a study of long-term antiretroviral therapy in people with HIV. The repertoire was sequenced with immunoSEQ multiplex PCR; TCRdb's copy has only in-frame clones and lacks some. Of 25,000 to 30,000 clones in the sample, 82% were seen once. The starting material was unsorted PBMCs, obtained 0.8 years before starting antiretroviral therapy. These receptor sequences come from a man aged 18 to 30 with HIV. The CDR3 runs from the conserved cysteine through the conserved F or W. D genes are given only for firm matches.

CDR3: CASSAPGTGRETQYF
V: TRBV28
D: NA

CDR3: CAQPSVKWDTQYF
V: TRBV6-4
D: NA

CDR3: CASGFPPYEQYF
V: TRBV12-5
D: NA

CDR3: CASSPGLAGSYNEQFF
V: TRBV7-3
D: TRBD2

CDR3: CASITEMGQFNTGELFF
V: TRBV21-1
D: NA

CDR3: CASSEQGSYGYTF
V: TRBV25-1
D: NA

CDR3: CASSLSGPTDTQYF
V: TRBV4-2
D: TRBD2

CDR3: CASSIVLPTGVTGELFF
V: TRBV19
D: TRBD1

CDR3: CASSQQGTNYGYTF
V: TRBV23-1
D: NA

CDR3: CAWSIGGTYEQYF
V: TRBV30
D: TRBD1

CDR3: CASSVPTADEQYF
V: TRBV9
D: NA

CDR3: CASSSEGIQYF
V: TRBV7-8
D: NA

CDR3: CASKRGGGTEAFF
V: TRBV7-9
D: NA

CDR3: CASSLKGYEQYF
V: TRBV5-4
D: NA

CDR3: CASSWAAGVPYEQYF
V: TRBV27
D: NA

CDR3: CASTWRERNEQFF
V: TRBV27
D: NA

CDR3: CSVEDGGGSGYTF
V: TRBV29-1
D: NA

CDR3: CASSQPSSNQPQHF
V: TRBV28
D: NA

CDR3: CAWRNSGNTIYF
V: TRBV30
D: NA

CDR3: CASSDRGDTQYF
V: TRBV6-4
D: NA

CDR3: CASRDRGNEQFF
V: TRBV2
D: TRBD1

CDR3: CASSLSAGSTNEKLFF
V: TRBV7-9
D: NA

CDR3: CASSDSIQGDSSYNEQFF
V: TRBV6-4
D: NA

CDR3: CSGGLEETQYF
V: TRBV29-1
D: NA

CDR3: CASSPRDRHDTGELFF
V: TRBV28
D: NA